Listed below are T cell receptor beta chains from one sample, sequenced in a study of shared clonotypes between healthy human individuals. Generated by immunoSEQ multiplex PCR, the TCRdb table keeps only in-frame clones and is missing some. In the table there are about 980,000 clones, 70% to 85% of which are singletons. Sequencing was performed on memory CD4+ T cells sorted from blood. The receptors originated from a man between 18 and 35 years old in good health. Each CDR3 is given with its conserved first and last residue. The order of the fields is V gene, clone size, J gene, D gene, CDR3 protein, CDR3 DNA. D genes are given only for firm matches. A clone size is listed for some rows: how often the clone was seen (once, few, many), or a class if it is expanded.

>TRBV9|NA|TRBJ1-5|NA
CASSSREPQHF
TGTGCCAGCAGTTCAAGGGAGCCCCAGCATTTT
>TRBV7-2|NA|TRBJ1-2|TRBD1
CASSRPGQGTSGYTF
TGTGCCAGCAGCCGACCGGGACAGGGTACGAGTGGCTACACCTTC
>TRBV7-2|NA|TRBJ2-7|TRBD1
CASSFTGEIYEQYF
TGTGCCAGCAGCTTCACAGGGGAAATCTACGAGCAGTACTTC
>TRBV5-1|NA|TRBJ2-3|TRBD2
CASSLVQRGATDTQYF
TGCGCCAGCAGCTTGGTCCAGCGGGGGGCCACAGATACGCAGTATTTT
>TRBV7-8|few|TRBJ2-7|NA
CASASFAGINEQYF
TGTGCCAGCGCTTCGTTTGCCGGGATAAACGAGCAGTACTTC
>TRBV28|NA|TRBJ1-1|NA
CASSLGGGSDTEAFF
TGTGCCAGCAGTTTAGGCGGGGGGTCGGACACTGAAGCTTTCTTT
>TRBV9|few|TRBJ2-2|NA
CASSVGLDQYTGELFF
TGTGCCAGCAGCGTAGGACTGGACCAGTACACCGGGGAGCTGTTTTTT
>TRBV6-5|many|TRBJ2-5|NA
CASSSRDTETQYF
TGTGCCAGCAGCTCCCGGGACACAGAGACCCAGTACTTC
>TRBV19|few|TRBJ1-1|TRBD1
CASRGDRENEAFF
TGTGCCAGTCGCGGGGACAGGGAAAATGAAGCTTTCTTT
>TRBV18|NA|TRBJ2-6|NA
CASSRASSGANVLTF
TGTGCCAGCTCACGGGCCTCCTCTGGGGCCAACGTCCTGACTTTC
>TRBV18|NA|TRBJ2-3|NA
CASSPSQQGWGDTQYF
TGTGCCAGCTCACCCTCCCAACAGGGCTGGGGGGATACGCAGTATTTT
>TRBV5-4|many|TRBJ2-6|NA
CASSLWARTSGANVLTF
TGTGCCAGCAGCTTGTGGGCTCGGACCTCTGGGGCCAACGTCCTGACTTTC
>TRBV28|NA|TRBJ2-1|TRBD2
CASSLAGAHHEQFF
TGTGCCAGCAGCTTAGCGGGGGCCCACCATGAGCAGTTCTTC
>TRBV15|NA|TRBJ2-1|TRBD2
CATSREPLAGGYNEQFF
TGTGCCACCAGCAGAGAGCCACTAGCGGGGGGGTACAATGAGCAGTTCTTC
>TRBV10-3|NA|TRBJ2-5|NA
CAISEGGAGKETQYF
TGTGCCATCAGTGAGGGGGGGGCAGGGAAAGAGACCCAGTACTTC